The source of this T cell receptor (beta chain) is a study of blood T cell repertoires in COVID-19. The table came from immunoSEQ multiplex PCR; TCRdb's copy has only in-frame clones and leaves some out. The profile shows about 330,000 clones, 87% of them singletons. V dropped 0 bases and J dropped 0 bases, with 9 bases sitting between them. The germline V gene has CDR1 LGHNA and CDR2 YSLEER. This CDR3 region has 17 residues. The chain couples TRBV4-3 to TRBJ1-6; no clear D gene. Sequenced input: peripheral blood. This sequence was found in a young man with COVID-19, enrolled during active disease. CDR3 sequence reads: CASSQEPVSSYNSPLHF. CDR3 nucleotides: TGCGCCAGCAGCCAAGAACCAGTAAGCTCCTATAATTCACCCCTCCACTTT.